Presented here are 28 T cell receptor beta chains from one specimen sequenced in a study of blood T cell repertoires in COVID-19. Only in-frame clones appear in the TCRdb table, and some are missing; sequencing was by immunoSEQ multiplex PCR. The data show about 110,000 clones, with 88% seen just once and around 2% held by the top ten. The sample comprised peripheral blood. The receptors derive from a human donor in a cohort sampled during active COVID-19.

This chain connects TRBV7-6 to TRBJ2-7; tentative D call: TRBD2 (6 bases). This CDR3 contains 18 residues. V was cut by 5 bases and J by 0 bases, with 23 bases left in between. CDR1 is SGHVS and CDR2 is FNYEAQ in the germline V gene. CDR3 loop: CASSPFGGSPLNSYEQYF. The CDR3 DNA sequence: TGTGCCAGCAGCCCGTTTGGAGGGAGCCCCTTGAACTCCTACGAGCAGTACTTC.

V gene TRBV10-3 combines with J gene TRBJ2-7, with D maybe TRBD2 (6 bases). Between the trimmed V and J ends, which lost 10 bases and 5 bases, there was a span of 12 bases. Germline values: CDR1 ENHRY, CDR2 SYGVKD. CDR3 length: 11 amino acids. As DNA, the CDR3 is TGTGCCACCGGGAGTCGCAACGAGCAGTACTTC. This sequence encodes CATGSRNEQYF.

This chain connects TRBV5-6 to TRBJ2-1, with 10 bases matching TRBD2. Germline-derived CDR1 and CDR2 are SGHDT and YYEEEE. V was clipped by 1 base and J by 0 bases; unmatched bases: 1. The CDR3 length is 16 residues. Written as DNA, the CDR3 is TGTGCCAGCAGCTTGACTAGCGGGGTCTCCTACAATGAGCAGTTCTTC. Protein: CASSLTSGVSYNEQFF.

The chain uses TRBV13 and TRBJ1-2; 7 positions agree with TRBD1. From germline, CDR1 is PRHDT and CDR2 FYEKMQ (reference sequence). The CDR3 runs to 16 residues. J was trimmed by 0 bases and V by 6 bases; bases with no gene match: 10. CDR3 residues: CASSLLRDSANYGYTF. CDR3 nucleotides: TGTGCCAGCAGTCTCCTCCGGGACAGTGCTAACTATGGCTACACCTTC.

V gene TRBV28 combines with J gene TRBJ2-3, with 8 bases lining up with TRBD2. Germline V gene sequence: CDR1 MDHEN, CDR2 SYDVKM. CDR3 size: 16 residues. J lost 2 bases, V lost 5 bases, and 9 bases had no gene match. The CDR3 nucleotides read TGTGCCAGCAGTCTCCTCGGGGGGGGGTACACAGATACGCAGTATTTT. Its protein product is CASSLLGGGYTDTQYF.

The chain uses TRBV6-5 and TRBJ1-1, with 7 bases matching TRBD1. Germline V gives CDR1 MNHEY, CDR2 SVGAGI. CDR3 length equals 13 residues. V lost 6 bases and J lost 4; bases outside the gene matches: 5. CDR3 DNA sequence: TGTGCCAGCAGGGGACCAGGGGGCACTGAAGCTTTCTTT. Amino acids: CASRGPGGTEAFF.

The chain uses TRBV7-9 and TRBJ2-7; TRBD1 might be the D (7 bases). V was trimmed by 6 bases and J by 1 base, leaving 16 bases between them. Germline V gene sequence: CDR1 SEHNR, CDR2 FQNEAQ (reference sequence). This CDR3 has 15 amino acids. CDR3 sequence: CASSSPEGASYEQYF. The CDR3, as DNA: TGTGCCAGCAGTTCACCGGAGGGGGCTTCCTACGAGCAGTACTTC. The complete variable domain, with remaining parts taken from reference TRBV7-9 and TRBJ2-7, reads DTGVSQNPRHKITKRGQNVTFRCDPISEHNRLYWYRQTLGQGPEFLTYFQNEAQLEKSRLLSDRFSAERPKGSFSTLEIQRTEQGDSAMYLCASSSPEGASYEQYFGPGTRLTVT.

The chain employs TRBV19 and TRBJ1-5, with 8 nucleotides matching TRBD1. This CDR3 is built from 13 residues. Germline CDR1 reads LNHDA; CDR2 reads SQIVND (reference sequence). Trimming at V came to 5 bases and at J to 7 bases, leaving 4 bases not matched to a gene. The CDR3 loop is CASSVAGGQPQHF. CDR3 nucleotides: TGTGCCAGTAGTGTGGCAGGGGGCCAGCCCCAGCATTTT.

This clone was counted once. This CDR3 is CASGLAPGSNTEAFF. CDR3 nucleotides: TGTGCCAGCGGACTAGCCCCCGGGTCGAACACTGAAGCTTTCTTT. The chain combines TRBV11-2 with TRBJ1-1; the D is unclear. Trimming pared 8 bases from V and 1 base from J, leaving 17 bases between. CDR3 length equals 15 residues. The V gene's germline CDR1 is SGHAT and CDR2 FQNNGV.

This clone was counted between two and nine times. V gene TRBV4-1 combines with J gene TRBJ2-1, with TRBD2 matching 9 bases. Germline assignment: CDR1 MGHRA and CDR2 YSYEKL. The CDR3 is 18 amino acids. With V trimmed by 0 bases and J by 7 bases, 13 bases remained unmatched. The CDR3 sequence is CASSQDVGVGGGGNEQFF. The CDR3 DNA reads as TGCGCCAGCAGCCAAGATGTGGGTGTAGGCGGGGGGGGGAATGAGCAGTTCTTC.

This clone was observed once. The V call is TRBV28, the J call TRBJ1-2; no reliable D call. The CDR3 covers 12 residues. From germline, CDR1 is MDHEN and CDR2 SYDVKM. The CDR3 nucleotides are TGTGCTTTGCAGGAAGATAGCTATGGCTACACCTTC. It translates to CALQEDSYGYTF.

The CDR3 DNA reads as TGTGCCAGTAGTATGGACCGGGAGGTTGGAAACACCATATATTTT. It yields the protein CASSMDREVGNTIYF. V gene TRBV19 combines with J gene TRBJ1-3; D is undetermined. Trimming took off 3 bases at V and 3 bases at J, with 12 bases between the two ends. The CDR3 sequence is 15 residues long. Germline loops: CDR1 LNHDA, CDR2 SQIVND (reference sequence).

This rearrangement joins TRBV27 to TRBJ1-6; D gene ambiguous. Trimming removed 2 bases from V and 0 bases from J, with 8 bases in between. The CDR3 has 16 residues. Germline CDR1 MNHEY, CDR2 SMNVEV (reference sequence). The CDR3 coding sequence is TGTGCCAGCAGTTTACAGTTAAACTCCTATAATTCACCCCTCCACTTT. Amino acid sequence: CASSLQLNSYNSPLHF.

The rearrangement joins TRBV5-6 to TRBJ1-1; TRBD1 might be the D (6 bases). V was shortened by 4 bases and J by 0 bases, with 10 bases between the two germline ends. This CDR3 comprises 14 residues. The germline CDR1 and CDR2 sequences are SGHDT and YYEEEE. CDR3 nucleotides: TGTGCCAGCAGCCTTGACAGGATGAACACTGAAGCTTTCTTT. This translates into CASSLDRMNTEAFF.

The CDR3 DNA reads TGTGCCAGCAGCCAGACAGGGGTTAGGGGAAGCTATGGCTACACCTTC. Translation: CASSQTGVRGSYGYTF. This chain uses TRBV5-6 with TRBJ1-2; TRBD1 aligns across 8 bases. The CDR3 is made up of 16 amino acids. CDR1 is SGHDT and CDR2 is YYEEEE in the germline V gene. Germline trimming cut 4 bases from V and 4 bases from J; bases unmatched to any gene: 12.

The CDR3 DNA is TGTGCCAGCAGCTCCGCTCTAGGGGGGGGCGCCAATGAGCAGTTCTTC. Translating it yields CASSSALGGGANEQFF. The chain is built from TRBV7-3 and TRBJ2-1, with D tentatively TRBD2 (7 bases). This CDR3 contains 16 residues. Germline V gives CDR1 SGHTA, CDR2 FQGTGA. Trimming pared 4 bases from V and 6 bases from J, leaving 19 bases between.

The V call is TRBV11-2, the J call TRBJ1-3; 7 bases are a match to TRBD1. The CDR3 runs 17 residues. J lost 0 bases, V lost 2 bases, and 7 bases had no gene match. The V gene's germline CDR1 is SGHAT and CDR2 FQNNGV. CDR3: CASSLPGQVNSGNTIYF. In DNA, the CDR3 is TGTGCCAGCAGCTTACCAGGACAGGTGAACTCTGGAAACACCATATATTTT.

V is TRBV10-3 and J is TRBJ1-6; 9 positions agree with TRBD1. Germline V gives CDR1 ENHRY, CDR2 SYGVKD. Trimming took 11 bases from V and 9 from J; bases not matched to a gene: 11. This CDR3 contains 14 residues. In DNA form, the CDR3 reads TGTGCCGCCAATCCCGGGACAGGGACTTCACCCCTCCACTTT. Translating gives CAANPGTGTSPLHF.

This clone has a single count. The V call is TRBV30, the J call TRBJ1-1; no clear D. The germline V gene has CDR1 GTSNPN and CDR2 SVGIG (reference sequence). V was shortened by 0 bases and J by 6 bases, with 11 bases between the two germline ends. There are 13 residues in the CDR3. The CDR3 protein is CAWSVQGGSEAFF. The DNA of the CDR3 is TGTGCCTGGAGTGTACAAGGAGGGTCTGAAGCTTTCTTT.

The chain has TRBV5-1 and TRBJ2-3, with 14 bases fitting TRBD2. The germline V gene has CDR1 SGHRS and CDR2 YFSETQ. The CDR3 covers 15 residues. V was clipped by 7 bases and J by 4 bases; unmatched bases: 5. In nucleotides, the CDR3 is TGCGCCAGCCGACTAGCGGGAGGGCCCGCAGATACGCAGTATTTT. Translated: CASRLAGGPADTQYF.

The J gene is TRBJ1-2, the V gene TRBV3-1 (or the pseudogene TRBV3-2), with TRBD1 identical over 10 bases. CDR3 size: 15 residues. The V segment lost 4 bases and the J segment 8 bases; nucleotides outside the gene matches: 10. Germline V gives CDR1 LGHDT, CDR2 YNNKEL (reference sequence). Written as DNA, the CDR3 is TGTGCCAGCAGCCTCGGACAGGGGGGGATATGGGGCTACACCTTC. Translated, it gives CASSLGQGGIWGYTF.

CDR3 region: CASSTRGRVNTGELFF. Written as DNA, the CDR3 is TGTGCCAGCAGCACCCGCGGCAGGGTCAATACCGGGGAGCTGTTTTTT. The rearrangement links TRBV9 to TRBJ2-2; D is possibly TRBD1 (5 bases). The CDR3 has 16 residues. Trimming stripped 4 bases from V and 5 bases from J, with 18 bases between. CDR1 SGDLS and CDR2 YYNGEE come from the germline V gene.

CDR3 loop: CSVDSGTNEQFF. The CDR3, as DNA: TGCAGCGTTGATAGCGGGACTAATGAGCAGTTCTTC. The chain couples TRBV29-1 to TRBJ2-1; 8 nucleotides line up with TRBD2. CDR1 and CDR2 (germline): SQVTM, ANQGSEA. The junction had 2 bases not matched to a gene; V was cut back by 3 bases and J by 7 bases. The CDR3 consists of 12 residues.

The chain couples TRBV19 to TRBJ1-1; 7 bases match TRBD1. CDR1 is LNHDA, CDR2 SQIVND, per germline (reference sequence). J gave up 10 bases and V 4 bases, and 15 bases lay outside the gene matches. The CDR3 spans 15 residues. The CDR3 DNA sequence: TGTGCCAGTAGTAGTACCGGGACAGCCGGGTCAGGAGCTTTCTTT. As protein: CASSSTGTAGSGAFF. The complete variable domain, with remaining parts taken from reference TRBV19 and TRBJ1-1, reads DGGITQSPKYLFRKEGQNVTLSCEQNLNHDAMYWYRQDPGQGLRLIYYSQIVNDFQKGDIAEGYSVSREKKESFPLTVTSAQKNPTAFYLCASSSTGTAGSGAFFGQGTRLTVV.

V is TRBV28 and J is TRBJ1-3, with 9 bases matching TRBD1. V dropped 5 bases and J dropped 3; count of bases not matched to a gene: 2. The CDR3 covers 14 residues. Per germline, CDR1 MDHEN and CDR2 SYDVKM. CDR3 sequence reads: CASSGTGNGNTIYF. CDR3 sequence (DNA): TGTGCCAGCAGTGGGACAGGGAATGGAAACACCATATATTTT.

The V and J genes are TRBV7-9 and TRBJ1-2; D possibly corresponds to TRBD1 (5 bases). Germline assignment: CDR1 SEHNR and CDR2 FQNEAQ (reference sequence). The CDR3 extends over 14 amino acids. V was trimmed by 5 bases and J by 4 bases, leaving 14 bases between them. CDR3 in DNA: TGTGCCAGCAGCCCAGTGGGACTACGCTATGGCTACACCTTC. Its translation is CASSPVGLRYGYTF.

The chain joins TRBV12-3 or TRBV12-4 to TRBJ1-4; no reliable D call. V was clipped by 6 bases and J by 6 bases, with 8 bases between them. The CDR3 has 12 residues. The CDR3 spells CASRLRYEKLFF. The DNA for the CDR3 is TGTGCCAGCAGGCTGCGATATGAAAAACTGTTTTTT.

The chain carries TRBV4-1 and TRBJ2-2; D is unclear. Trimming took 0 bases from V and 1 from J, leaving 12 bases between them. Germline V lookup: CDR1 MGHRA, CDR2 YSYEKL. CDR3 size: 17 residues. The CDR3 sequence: CASSQELGRMNTGELFF. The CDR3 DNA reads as TGCGCCAGCAGCCAAGAGTTAGGCAGGATGAACACCGGGGAGCTGTTTTTT.